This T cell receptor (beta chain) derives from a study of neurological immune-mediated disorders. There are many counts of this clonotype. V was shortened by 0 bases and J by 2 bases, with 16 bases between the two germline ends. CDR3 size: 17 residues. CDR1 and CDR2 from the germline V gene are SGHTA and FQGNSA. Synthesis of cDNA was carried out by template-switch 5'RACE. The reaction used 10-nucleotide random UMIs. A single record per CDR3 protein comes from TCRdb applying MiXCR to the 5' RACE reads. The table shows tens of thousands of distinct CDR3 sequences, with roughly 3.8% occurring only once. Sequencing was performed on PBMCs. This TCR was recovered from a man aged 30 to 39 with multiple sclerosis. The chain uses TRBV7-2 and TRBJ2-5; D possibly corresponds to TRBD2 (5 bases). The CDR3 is CASSLAGVGYPQETQYF. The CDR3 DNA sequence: TGTGCCAGCAGCTTAGCCGGGGTCGGCTATCCACAAGAGACCCAGTACTTC.